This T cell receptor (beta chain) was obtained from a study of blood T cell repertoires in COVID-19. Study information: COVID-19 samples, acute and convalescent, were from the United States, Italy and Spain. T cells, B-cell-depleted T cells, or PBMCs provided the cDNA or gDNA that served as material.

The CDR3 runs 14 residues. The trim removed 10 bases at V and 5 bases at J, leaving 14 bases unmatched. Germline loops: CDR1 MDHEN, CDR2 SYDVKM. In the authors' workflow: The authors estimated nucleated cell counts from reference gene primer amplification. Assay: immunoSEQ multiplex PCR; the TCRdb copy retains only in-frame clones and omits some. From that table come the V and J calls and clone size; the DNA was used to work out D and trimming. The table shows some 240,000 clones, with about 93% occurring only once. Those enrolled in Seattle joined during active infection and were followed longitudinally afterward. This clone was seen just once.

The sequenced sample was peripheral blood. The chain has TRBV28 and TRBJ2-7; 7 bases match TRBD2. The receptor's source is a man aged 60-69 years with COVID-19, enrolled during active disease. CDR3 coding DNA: TGTGCCACCGGGGGGATAAGGGGCAAGGACGAGCAGTACTTC. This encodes CATGGIRGKDEQYF.